This TCR beta chain was recorded in a study of T cells in Graves' hyperthyroidism and ophthalmopathy. The TCR beta CDR3 regions underwent amplification using RNA transcripts as the source. The TCR CDR3 first-round RT-PCR relied on the HTBI primer set. TCRdb re-called the multiplex PCR reads through MiXCR, storing one row per CDR3 protein. The profile shows 37,000 or so distinct CDR3 sequences, roughly 50% of them singletons. Germline CDR1 and CDR2: SNHLY and FYNNEI. This CDR3 comprises 14 residues. This clonotype was sampled from a man aged 35-49 years with Graves' ophthalmopathy. The chain is built from TRBV2 and TRBJ1-5; possible D gene TRBD1, 5 bases. Sample: blood. The CDR3 region is CARATGTEGQPQHF. The DNA for the CDR3 is TGTGCTAGAGCGACCGGGACTGAAGGTCAGCCCCAGCATTTT.